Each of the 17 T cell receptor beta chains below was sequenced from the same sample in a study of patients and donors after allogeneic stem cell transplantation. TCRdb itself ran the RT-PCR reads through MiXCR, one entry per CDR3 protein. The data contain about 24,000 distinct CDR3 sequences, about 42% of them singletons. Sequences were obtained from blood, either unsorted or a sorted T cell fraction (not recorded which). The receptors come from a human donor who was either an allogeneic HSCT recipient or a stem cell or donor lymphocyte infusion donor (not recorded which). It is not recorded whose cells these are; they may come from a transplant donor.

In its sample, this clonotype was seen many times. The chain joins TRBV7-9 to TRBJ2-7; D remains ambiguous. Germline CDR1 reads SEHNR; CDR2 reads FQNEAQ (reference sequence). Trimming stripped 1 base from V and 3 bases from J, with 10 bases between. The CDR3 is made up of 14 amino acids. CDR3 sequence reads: CASSLGLGSYEQYF. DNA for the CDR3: TGTGCCAGCAGCTTAGGGTTGGGCAGCTACGAGCAGTACTTC.

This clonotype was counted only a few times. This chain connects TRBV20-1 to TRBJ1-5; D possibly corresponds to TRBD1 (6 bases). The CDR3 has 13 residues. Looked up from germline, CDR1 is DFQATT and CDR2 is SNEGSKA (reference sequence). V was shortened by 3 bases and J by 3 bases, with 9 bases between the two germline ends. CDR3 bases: TGCAGTGCTAGTGGGGGGCCCAATCAGCCCCAGCATTTT. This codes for CSASGGPNQPQHF.

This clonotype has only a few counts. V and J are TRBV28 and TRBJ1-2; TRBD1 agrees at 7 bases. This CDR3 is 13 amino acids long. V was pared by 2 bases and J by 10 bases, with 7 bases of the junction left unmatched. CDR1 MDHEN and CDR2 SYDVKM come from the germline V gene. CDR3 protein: CASSLRPGQPYTF. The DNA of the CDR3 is TGTGCCAGCAGTTTACGCCCGGGACAGCCCTACACCTTC.

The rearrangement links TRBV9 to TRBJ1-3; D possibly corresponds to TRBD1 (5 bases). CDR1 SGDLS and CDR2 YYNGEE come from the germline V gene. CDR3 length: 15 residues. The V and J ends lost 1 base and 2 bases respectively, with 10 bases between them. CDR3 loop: CASSVRGEPGNTIYF. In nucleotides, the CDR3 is TGTGCCAGCAGCGTAAGAGGGGAGCCTGGAAACACCATATATTTT.

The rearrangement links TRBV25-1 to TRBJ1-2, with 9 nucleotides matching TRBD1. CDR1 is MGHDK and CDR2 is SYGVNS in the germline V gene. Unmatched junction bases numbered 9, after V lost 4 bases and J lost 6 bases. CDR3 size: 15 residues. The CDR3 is CASSAPGTGRHGYTF. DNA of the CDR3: TGTGCCAGCAGTGCGCCCGGGACAGGGAGGCATGGCTACACCTTC.

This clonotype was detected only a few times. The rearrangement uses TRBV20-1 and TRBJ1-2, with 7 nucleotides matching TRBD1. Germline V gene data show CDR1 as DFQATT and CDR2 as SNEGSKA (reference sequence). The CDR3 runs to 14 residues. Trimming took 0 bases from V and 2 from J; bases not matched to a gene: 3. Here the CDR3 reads CSAREGTVNYGYTF. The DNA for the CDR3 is TGCAGTGCTAGAGAGGGGACAGTCAACTATGGCTACACCTTC.

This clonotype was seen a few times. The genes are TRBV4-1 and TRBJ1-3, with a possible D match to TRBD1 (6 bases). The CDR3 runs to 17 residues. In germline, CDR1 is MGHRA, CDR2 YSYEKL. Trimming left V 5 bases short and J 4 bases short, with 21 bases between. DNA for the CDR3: TGCGCCAGCAGCTCCTTACCGGGACAAATAGTCGGAAACACCATATATTTT. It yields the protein CASSSLPGQIVGNTIYF.

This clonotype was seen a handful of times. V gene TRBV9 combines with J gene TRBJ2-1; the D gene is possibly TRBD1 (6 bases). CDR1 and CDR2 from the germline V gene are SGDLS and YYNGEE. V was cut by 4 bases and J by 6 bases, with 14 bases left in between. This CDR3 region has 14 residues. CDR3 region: CASSLRAQGNEQFF. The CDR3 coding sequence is TGTGCCAGCAGCCTCCGGGCACAGGGCAATGAGCAGTTCTTC.

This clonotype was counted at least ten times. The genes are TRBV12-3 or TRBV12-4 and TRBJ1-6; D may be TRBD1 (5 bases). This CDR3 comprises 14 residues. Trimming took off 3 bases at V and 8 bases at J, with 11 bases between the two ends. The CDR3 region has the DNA TGTGCCAGCAGTTTCTTCCAGGGCGATTCACCCCTCCACTTT. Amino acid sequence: CASSFFQGDSPLHF.

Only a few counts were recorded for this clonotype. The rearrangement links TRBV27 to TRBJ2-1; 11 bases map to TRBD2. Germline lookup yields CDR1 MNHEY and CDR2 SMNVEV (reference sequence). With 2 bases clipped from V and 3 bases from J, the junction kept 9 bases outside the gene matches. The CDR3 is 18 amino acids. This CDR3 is CASSLGTSGQGSYNEQFF. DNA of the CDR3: TGTGCCAGCAGTTTAGGGACTAGCGGACAGGGCAGCTACAATGAGCAGTTCTTC.

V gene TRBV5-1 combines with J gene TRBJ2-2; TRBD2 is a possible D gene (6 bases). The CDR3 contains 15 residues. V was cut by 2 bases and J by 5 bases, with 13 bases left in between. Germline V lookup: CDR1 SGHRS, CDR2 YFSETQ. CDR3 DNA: TGCGCCAGCAGCTTCGGGAGTACGAGAACCGGGGAGCTGTTTTTT. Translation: CASSFGSTRTGELFF.

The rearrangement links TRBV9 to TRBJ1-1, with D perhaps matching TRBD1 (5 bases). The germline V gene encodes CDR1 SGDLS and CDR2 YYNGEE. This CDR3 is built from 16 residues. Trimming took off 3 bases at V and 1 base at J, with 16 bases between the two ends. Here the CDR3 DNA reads TGTGCCAGCAGCGCCCCTAGGACACTCCGGAACACTGAAGCTTTCTTT. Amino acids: CASSAPRTLRNTEAFF.

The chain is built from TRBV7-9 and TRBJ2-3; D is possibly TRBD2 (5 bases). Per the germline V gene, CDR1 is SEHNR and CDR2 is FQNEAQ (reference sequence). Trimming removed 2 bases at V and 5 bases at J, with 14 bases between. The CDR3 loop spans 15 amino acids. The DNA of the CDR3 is TGTGCCAGCAGCTTAAAGCGGCTAGGGATAGATACGCAGTATTTT. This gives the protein CASSLKRLGIDTQYF.

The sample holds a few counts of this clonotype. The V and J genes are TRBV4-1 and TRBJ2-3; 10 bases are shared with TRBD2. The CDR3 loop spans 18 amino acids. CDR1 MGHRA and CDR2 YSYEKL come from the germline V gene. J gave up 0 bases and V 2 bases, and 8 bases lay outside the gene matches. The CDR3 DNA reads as TGCGCCAGCAGCCAACTGGTCCCTAGCGGGGGAAGCACAGATACGCAGTATTTT. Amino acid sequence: CASSQLVPSGGSTDTQYF.

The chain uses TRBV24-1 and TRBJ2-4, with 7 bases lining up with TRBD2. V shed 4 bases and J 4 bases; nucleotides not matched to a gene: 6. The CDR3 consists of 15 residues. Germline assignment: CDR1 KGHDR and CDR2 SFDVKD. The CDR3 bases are TGTGCCACCAGTGACCCCAGCGGGGAAAAAAACATTCAGTACTTC. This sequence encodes CATSDPSGEKNIQYF.

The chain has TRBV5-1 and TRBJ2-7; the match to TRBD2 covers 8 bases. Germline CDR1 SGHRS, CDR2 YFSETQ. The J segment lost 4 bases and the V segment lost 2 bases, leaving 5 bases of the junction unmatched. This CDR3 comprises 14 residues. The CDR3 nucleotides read TGCGCCAGCAGCTTAACTAGCGGAGCTTACGAGCAGTACTTC. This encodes CASSLTSGAYEQYF.

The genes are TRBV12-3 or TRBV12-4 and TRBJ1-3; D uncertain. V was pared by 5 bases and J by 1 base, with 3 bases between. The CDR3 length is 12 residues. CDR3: CASSTSGNTIYF. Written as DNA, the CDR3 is TGTGCCAGCAGTACTTCTGGAAACACCATATATTTT.